A selection of T cell receptor beta chains follows, all from one sample in a study of T-cell memory formation after mild COVID-19. TCRdb analysed the 5' RACE reads with MiXCR anew, one entry per CDR3 protein. The sample lists 550,000 to 600,000 distinct CDR3 sequences, roughly 20% occurring once. The specimen was PBMCs or a T cell subset sorted from them (not recorded which). The receptors here all came from an adult woman who had mild COVID-19 (a few samples of this study predate the infection). Cell type and time point are not known. Each CDR3 is given with its conserved first and last residue. The order of the fields is clone size, J gene, D gene, V gene, CDR3 protein, CDR3 DNA. The D gene is left open where the match is weak. Rows may omit the clone size; those that give it use once, few, many or a size class.

>.|TRBJ2-5|TRBD2|TRBV11-2
CASSLDGLAGYQETQYF
TGTGCCAGCAGCTTAGATGGGCTAGCGGGCTACCAAGAGACCCAGTACTTC
>.|TRBJ1-5|.|TRBV2
CASRGTKGNQPQHF
TGTGCCAGCAGAGGGACCAAGGGGAATCAGCCCCAGCATTTT
>few|TRBJ2-7|TRBD2|TRBV5-6
CASSGTSVIGYEQYF
TGTGCCAGCAGCGGAACTAGCGTAATCGGCTACGAGCAGTACTTC
>.|TRBJ2-3|TRBD1|TRBV27
CASSPDRDTDTQYF
TGTGCCAGCAGTCCCGACAGGGACACAGATACGCAGTATTTT
>few|TRBJ2-5|TRBD2|TRBV7-9
CASSFAGGLYRDF
TGTGCCAGCAGCTTTGCGGGAGGCCTATACCGGGACTTC
>few|TRBJ2-7|.|TRBV5-1
CASSLGLVLSVDEQYF
TGCGCCAGCAGCTTGGGACTAGTGCTCTCCGTGGACGAGCAGTACTTC
>once|TRBJ2-4|TRBD1|TRBV6-2/TRBV6-3
CASSYLAGTGGTKNIQYF
TGTGCCAGCAGTTACCTCGCCGGGACAGGGGGGACCAAAAACATTCAGTACTTC
>.|TRBJ2-7|.|TRBV7-9
CASSPGAGRYEQYF
TGTGCCAGCAGCCCTGGGGCAGGCCGGTACGAGCAGTACTTC
>many|TRBJ2-1|TRBD2|TRBV6-2/TRBV6-3
CASSLEYDGLAASSYNEQFF
TGTGCCAGCAGTTTAGAGTACGATGGACTAGCGGCGAGCTCCTACAATGAGCAGTTCTTC
>few|TRBJ2-1|.|TRBV20-1
CSARDRKRIHWDEQFF
TGCAGTGCTAGAGATCGCAAGCGCATTCACTGGGATGAGCAGTTCTTC
>few|TRBJ2-5|TRBD2|TRBV12-3/TRBV12-4
CASSLGGTSGETQYF
TGTGCCAGCAGTTTAGGGGGGACTAGCGGAGAGACCCAGTACTTC
>.|TRBJ2-3|.|TRBV11-2
CASSPTMDTQYF
TGTGCCAGCAGCCCTACTATGGATACGCAGTATTTT
>few|TRBJ2-2|TRBD1|TRBV25-1
CASSVSGTANTGELFF
TGTGCCAGCAGTGTCTCCGGGACAGCGAACACCGGGGAGCTGTTTTTT
>.|TRBJ2-1|TRBD1|TRBV24-1
CATKSQGASYNEQFF
TGTGCCACCAAGTCCCAGGGGGCGTCCTACAATGAGCAGTTCTTC
>.|TRBJ2-1|TRBD2|TRBV3-1
CASSHPEGLAGGYSYNEQFF
TGTGCCAGCAGCCATCCCGAGGGACTAGCGGGGGGTTACTCCTACAATGAGCAGTTCTTC
>.|TRBJ1-1|.|TRBV4-1
CASSQDQLMVFEAFF
TGCGCCAGCAGCCAAGATCAGCTGATGGTATTCGAAGCTTTCTTT
>few|TRBJ2-1|TRBD2|TRBV5-1
CASSPSTSGVSEQFF
TGCGCCAGCAGCCCGAGTACTAGCGGGGTTAGTGAGCAGTTCTTC
>many|TRBJ2-7|TRBD1|TRBV30
CAWTSSDRGYYEQYF
TGTGCCTGGACGTCGAGCGACAGGGGATATTACGAGCAGTACTTC
>few|TRBJ2-3|.|TRBV6-1
CASSVRTDGTDTQYF
TGTGCCAGCAGTGTTCGGACGGATGGCACAGATACGCAGTATTTT
>.|TRBJ2-4|.|TRBV21-1
CASSSSGGAGKNIQYF
TGTGCCAGCAGCAGTTCCGGGGGGGCCGGAAAAAACATTCAGTACTTC
>few|TRBJ2-5|.|TRBV12-3/TRBV12-4
CASSLVGSQERTQYF
TGTGCCAGCAGTTTAGTAGGGTCCCAAGAGAGGACCCAGTACTTC
>.|TRBJ2-1|.|TRBV29-1
CSVDWDGLPYNEQFF
TGCAGCGTTGATTGGGACGGGCTTCCCTACAATGAGCAGTTCTTC
>many|TRBJ1-5|.|TRBV12-3/TRBV12-4
CASSLGGSNSNQPQHF
TGTGCCAGCAGTTTAGGAGGCAGTAATAGCAATCAGCCCCAGCATTTT
>few|TRBJ2-2|.|TRBV2
CASSRSKIGTGELFF
TGTGCCAGCAGTCGGAGCAAAATTGGCACCGGGGAGCTGTTTTTT
>few|TRBJ2-1|.|TRBV12-3/TRBV12-4
CASSLLGGRNNEQFF
TGTGCCAGCAGTTTACTCGGGGGGCGGAACAATGAGCAGTTCTTC
>few|TRBJ1-1|TRBD1|TRBV12-3/TRBV12-4
CASSSRAGGTEAFF
TGTGCCAGCAGTTCCCGAGCAGGGGGGACTGAAGCTTTCTTT
>.|TRBJ2-3|TRBD2|TRBV12-3/TRBV12-4
CASRPRLAGIASTDTQYF
TGTGCCAGCAGACCACGACTAGCGGGAATAGCTAGCACAGATACGCAGTATTTT
>.|TRBJ2-7|.|TRBV29-1
CSVWDTSLYEQYF
TGCAGCGTCTGGGACACCTCTCTCTACGAGCAGTACTTC
>.|TRBJ2-7|.|TRBV4-3
CASSQDPGDPYEQYF
TGCGCCAGCAGCCAAGATCCAGGGGATCCCTACGAGCAGTACTTC
>.|TRBJ2-1|TRBD2|TRBV18
CASSRPSGNEQFF
TGTGCCAGCTCACGACCTAGCGGGAATGAGCAGTTCTTC
>.|TRBJ2-7|.|TRBV12-3/TRBV12-4
CASSLARIYEQYF
TGTGCCAGCAGTTTGGCCAGGATTTACGAGCAGTACTTC
>few|TRBJ2-3|TRBD2|TRBV4-3
CASSQAPGLAGDTQYF
TGCGCCAGCAGCCAAGCTCCGGGACTAGCTGGAGATACGCAGTATTTT
>few|TRBJ2-1|.|TRBV5-6
CASSLEGRRGNEQFF
TGTGCCAGCAGCTTGGAGGGCAGGAGGGGCAATGAGCAGTTCTTC
>.|TRBJ2-1|.|TRBV20-1
CSARSGTSQFF
TGCAGTGCTAGGTCGGGCACGAGTCAGTTCTTC
>few|TRBJ2-5|TRBD1|TRBV7-8
CASSSLLVRGETQYF
TGTGCCAGCAGCTCCCTGCTCGTCAGGGGGGAGACCCAGTACTTC
>.|TRBJ2-1|TRBD1|TRBV20-1
CSASQKRTGAPRIYNEQFF
TGCAGTGCTAGCCAGAAACGGACAGGGGCCCCCCGAATCTACAATGAGCAGTTCTTC
>few|TRBJ1-1|.|TRBV5-1
CASGKLGDTEAFF
TGCGCCAGCGGCAAGTTAGGTGACACTGAAGCTTTCTTT
>.|TRBJ1-1|.|TRBV19
CASIGREVTEAFF
TGTGCCAGTATAGGCAGGGAGGTCACTGAAGCTTTCTTT
>few|TRBJ2-2|.|TRBV24-1
CATSSAPGYGTGELFF
TGTGCCACCAGTTCGGCCCCGGGATACGGGACCGGGGAGCTGTTTTTT
>few|TRBJ2-7|.|TRBV24-1
CATSEAVGLDEQYF
TGTGCCACCAGTGAGGCAGTGGGGTTGGACGAGCAGTACTTC
>.|TRBJ2-7|TRBD2|TRBV12-3/TRBV12-4
CASRGTSGGAVSYEQYF
TGTGCCAGCAGGGGGACTAGCGGGGGGGCCGTATCTTACGAGCAGTACTTC
>.|TRBJ1-1|.|TRBV2
CASTRHLSNTEAFF
TGTGCCAGCACCCGACACTTGTCGAACACTGAAGCTTTCTTT
>few|TRBJ2-7|.|TRBV7-3
CASSPGPGDEQYF
TGTGCCAGCAGCCCCGGCCCGGGGGACGAGCAGTACTTC
>few|TRBJ1-2|.|TRBV15
CATSSGTPGFDGYTF
TGTGCCACCAGCTCAGGTACCCCGGGCTTTGATGGCTACACCTTC
>.|TRBJ2-7|TRBD2|TRBV6-2/TRBV6-3
CASSYGLGNTYEQYF
TGTGCCAGCAGTTACGGACTAGGCAATACCTACGAGCAGTACTTC
>.|TRBJ1-5|.|TRBV5-5
CASSSSTAGGSYQPQHF
TGTGCCAGCAGCTCGAGCACCGCCGGGGGTAGCTATCAGCCCCAGCATTTT